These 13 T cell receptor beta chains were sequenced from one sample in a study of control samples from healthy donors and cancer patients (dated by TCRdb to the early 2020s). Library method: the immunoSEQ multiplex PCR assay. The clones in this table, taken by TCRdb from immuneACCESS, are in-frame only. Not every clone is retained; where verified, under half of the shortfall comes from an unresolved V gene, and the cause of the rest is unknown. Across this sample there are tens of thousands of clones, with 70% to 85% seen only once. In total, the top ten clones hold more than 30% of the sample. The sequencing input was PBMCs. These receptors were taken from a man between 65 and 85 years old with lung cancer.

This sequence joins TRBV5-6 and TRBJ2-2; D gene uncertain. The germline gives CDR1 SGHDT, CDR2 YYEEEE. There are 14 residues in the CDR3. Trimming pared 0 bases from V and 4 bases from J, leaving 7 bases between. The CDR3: CASSLVGPTGELFF. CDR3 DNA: TGTGCCAGCAGCTTGGTAGGGCCCACCGGGGAGCTGTTTTTT.

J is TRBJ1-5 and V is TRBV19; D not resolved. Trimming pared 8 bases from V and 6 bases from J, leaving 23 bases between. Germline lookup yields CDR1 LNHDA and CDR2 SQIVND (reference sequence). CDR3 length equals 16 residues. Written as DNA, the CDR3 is TGTGCCAGTTGCAGTGGGGTAAACAATCTGGGTCAGCCCCAGCATTTT. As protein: CASCSGVNNLGQPQHF.

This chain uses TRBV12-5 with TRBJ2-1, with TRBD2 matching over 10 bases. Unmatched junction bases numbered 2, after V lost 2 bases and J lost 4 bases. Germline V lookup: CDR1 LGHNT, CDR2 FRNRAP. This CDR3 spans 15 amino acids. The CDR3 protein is CASGLTSGVYNEQFF. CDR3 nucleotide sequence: TGTGCTAGTGGTTTGACTAGCGGGGTTTACAATGAGCAGTTCTTC.

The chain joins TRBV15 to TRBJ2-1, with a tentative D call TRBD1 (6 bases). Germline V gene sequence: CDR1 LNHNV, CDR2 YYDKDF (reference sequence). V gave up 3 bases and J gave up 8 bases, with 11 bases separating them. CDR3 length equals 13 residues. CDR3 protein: CATSRRTADEQFF. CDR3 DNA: TGTGCCACCAGCAGGAGGACAGCCGATGAGCAGTTCTTC.

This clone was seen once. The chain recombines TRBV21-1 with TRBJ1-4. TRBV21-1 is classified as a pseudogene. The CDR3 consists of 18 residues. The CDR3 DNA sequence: TGTGCCAGCAGCAAATCCCCACCGCGACCGTGGGAGAATGAAAAACTGTTTTTT. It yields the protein CASSKSPPRPWENEKLFF.

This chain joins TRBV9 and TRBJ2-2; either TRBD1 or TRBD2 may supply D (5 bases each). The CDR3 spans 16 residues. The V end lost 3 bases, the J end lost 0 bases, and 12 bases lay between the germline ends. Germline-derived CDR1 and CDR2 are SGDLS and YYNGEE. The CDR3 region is CASSEGEGANTGELFF. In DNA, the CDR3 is TGTGCCAGCAGCGAGGGAGAAGGGGCGAACACCGGGGAGCTGTTTTTT.

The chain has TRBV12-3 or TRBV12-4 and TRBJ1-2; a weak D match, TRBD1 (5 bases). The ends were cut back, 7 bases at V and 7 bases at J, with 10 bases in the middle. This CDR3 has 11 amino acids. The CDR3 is CASKLRGGYTF. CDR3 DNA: TGTGCCAGCAAATTAAGGGGTGGCTACACCTTC.

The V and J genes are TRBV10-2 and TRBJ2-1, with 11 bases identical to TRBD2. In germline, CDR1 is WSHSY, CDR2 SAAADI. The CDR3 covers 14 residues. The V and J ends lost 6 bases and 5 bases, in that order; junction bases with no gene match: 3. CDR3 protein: CASSQTSGDNEQFF. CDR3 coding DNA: TGCGCCAGCAGCCAGACTAGCGGGGACAATGAGCAGTTCTTC.

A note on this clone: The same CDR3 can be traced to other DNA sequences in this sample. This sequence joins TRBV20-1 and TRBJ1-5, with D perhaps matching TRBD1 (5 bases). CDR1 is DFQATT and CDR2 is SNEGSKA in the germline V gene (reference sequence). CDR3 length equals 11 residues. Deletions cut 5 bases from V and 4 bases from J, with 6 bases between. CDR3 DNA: TGCAGTGCTCAGGGAAATCAGCCCCAGCATTTT. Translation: CSAQGNQPQHF.

The CDR3 protein is CASSLSGSGSYEQYF. The CDR3 DNA reads TGTGCCAGCAGCTTGAGCGGGTCAGGCTCCTACGAGCAGTACTTC. The chain combines TRBV5-4 with TRBJ2-7, with D maybe TRBD2 (6 bases). The V end lost 1 base, the J end lost 0 bases, and 11 bases lay between the germline ends. The CDR3 extends over 15 amino acids. Germline CDR1 is SGHNT and CDR2 is YYREEE (reference sequence).

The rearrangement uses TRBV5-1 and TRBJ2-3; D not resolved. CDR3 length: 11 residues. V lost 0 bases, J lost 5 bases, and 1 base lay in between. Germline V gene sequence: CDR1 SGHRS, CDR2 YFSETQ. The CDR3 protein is CASSLEDTQYF. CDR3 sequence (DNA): TGCGCCAGCAGCTTGGAAGATACGCAGTATTTT. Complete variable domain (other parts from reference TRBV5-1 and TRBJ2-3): KAGVTQTPRYLIKTRGQQVTLSCSPISGHRSVSWYQQTPGQGLQFLFEYFSETQRNKGNFPGRFSGRQFSNSRSEMNVSTLELGDSALYLCASSLEDTQYFGPGTRLTVL.

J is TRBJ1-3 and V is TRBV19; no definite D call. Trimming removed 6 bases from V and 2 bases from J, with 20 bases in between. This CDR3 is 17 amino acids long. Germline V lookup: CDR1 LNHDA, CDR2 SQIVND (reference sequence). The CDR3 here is CASSPLTGPAPGNTIYF. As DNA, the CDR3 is TGTGCCAGTAGCCCCCTAACCGGGCCAGCCCCTGGAAACACCATATATTTT. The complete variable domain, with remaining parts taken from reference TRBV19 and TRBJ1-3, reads DGGITQSPKYLFRKEGQNVTLSCEQNLNHDAMYWYRQDPGQGLRLIYYSQIVNDFQKGDIAEGYSVSREKKESFPLTVTSAQKNPTAFYLCASSPLTGPAPGNTIYFGEGSWLTVV.

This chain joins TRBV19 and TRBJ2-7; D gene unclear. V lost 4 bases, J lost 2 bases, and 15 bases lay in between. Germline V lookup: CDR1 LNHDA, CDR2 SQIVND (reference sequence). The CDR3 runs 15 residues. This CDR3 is CASSRYSVATYEQYF. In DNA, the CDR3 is TGTGCCAGTAGTAGATATTCGGTGGCTACCTACGAGCAGTACTTC. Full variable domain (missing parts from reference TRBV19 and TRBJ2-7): DGGITQSPKYLFRKEGQNVTLSCEQNLNHDAMYWYRQDPGQGLRLIYYSQIVNDFQKGDIAEGYSVSREKKESFPLTVTSAQKNPTAFYLCASSRYSVATYEQYFGPGTRLTVT.